The T cell receptor beta chain described here comes from a study of blood T cells in healthy people across ages. Study observations and caveats: Researchers report that TCR beta diversity correlated strongly with naive T cell percentage. Compared with aged donors, long-lived donors showed fewer expanded clones, suggesting selection. One million T cells yielded diversity estimates that were considered underestimates.

For the second PCR, which ran for roughly 6 to 12 cycles, a sample-barcoded 5' primer and a J-beta primer mix were used. Every cDNA molecule carried a tag from a template-switch adaptor bearing 12 random nucleotides. TCRdb fed the 5' RACE reads into MiXCR, producing one record per CDR3 protein. The sample has 700,000 to 800,000 distinct CDR3 sequences; roughly 41% are singletons. A remark on this clonotype: Its antigen is not identified.

The CDR3 runs 15 residues. The V end was cut by 5 bases, the J end by 4 bases, with 17 bases between. This clonotype was obtained from a woman in her sixties in good health. Sample: blood. The chain employs TRBV12-3 or TRBV12-4 and TRBJ1-2; TRBD1 is a possible D gene (6 bases). The CDR3 loop reads CASSPSGGLGYGYTF. In nucleotides, the CDR3 is TGTGCCAGCAGTCCCTCCGGGGGGCTAGGCTATGGCTACACCTTC.